This TCR beta chain stems from a study of T cells in Graves' hyperthyroidism and ophthalmopathy. The source material, RNA transcripts, was used to amplify TCR beta CDR3 regions. HTBI primers were employed in a first-round RT-PCR of the TCR CDR3. TCRdb ran MiXCR on the multiplex PCR reads and lists one entry per CDR3 protein. Here the sample spans roughly 840,000 distinct CDR3 sequences, 38% being singletons. Germline CDR1 SGHNT, CDR2 YENEEA. CDR3 length equals 16 residues. With 3 bases removed from V and 1 base from J, the gap between germline ends came to 10 bases. The V and J genes are TRBV11-3 and TRBJ2-6; possible D gene TRBD1, 5 bases. Sequencing used blood. This receptor was taken from a man aged 18 to 29 with Graves' hyperthyroidism. CDR3 loop: CASSLGLLSGANVLTF. The CDR3 nucleotides are TGTGCCAGCAGCTTGGGGCTGTTGTCTGGGGCCAACGTCCTGACTTTC.